This T cell receptor beta chain was identified in a study of cytomegalovirus exposure and HLA in healthy donors. The study's findings and limits: Later on, analysis showed that most CMV-associated TCR beta chains appeared to be HLA-restricted.

Details on this clone: Antigen unknown.

In the PCR, 60 Vbeta and 13 Jbeta primers were used. Produced via immunoSEQ multiplex PCR; TCRdb's table is partial and in-frame only. The sample lists 100,000 to 150,000 clones; 10% were seen once. The sequence derives from a woman aged 18-30 years in good health and CMV-seropositive. Sequenced material: PBMCs.

Written as DNA, the CDR3 is TGTGCCAGCAGTGACTCGAGGGAGAGAAATCAACCTGAAGCTTTCTTT. Protein sequence: CASSDSRERNQPEAFF. The chain uses TRBV6-4 and TRBJ1-1; the D is unclear. V lost 0 bases and J lost 6, with 17 bases in between. The length of the CDR3 is 16 residues. The germline V gene has CDR1 MRHNA and CDR2 SNTAGT.